This T cell receptor beta chain was sequenced for a study of CD8 T cells in Susac syndrome. Germline V gene lookup returns CDR1 DFQATT and CDR2 SNEGSKA (reference sequence). The length of the CDR3 is 12 residues. With 3 bases removed from V and 0 bases from J, the gap between germline ends came to 6 bases. This clonotype showed up just once. Random hexamers served to reverse transcribe about 0.5 to 1 ug RNA. TCRdb ran MiXCR on the immunoSEQ multiplex PCR reads and lists one entry per CDR3 protein. The sample includes about 90,000 distinct CDR3 sequences, 85% to 95% of them seen just once. This chain joins TRBV20-1 and TRBJ2-7; D is unclear. The source of this sequence is a human donor in good health. Material: CD8+ T cells from PBMCs. CDR3 nucleotides: TGCAGTGCTAGTACGAGCTCCTACGAGCAGTACTTC. It yields the protein CSASTSSYEQYF.